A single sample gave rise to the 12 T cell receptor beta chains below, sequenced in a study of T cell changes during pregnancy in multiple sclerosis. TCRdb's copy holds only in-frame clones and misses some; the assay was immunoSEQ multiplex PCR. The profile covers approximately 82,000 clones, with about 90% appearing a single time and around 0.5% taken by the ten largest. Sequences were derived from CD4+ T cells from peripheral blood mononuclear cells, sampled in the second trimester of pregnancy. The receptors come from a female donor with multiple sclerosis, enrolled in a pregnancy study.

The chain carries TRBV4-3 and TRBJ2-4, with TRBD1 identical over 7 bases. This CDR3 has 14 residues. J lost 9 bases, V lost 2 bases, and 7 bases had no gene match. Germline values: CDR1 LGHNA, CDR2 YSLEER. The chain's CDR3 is CASSQQQTGVIQYF. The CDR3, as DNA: TGCGCCAGCAGCCAACAGCAAACAGGGGTCATTCAGTACTTC.

The CDR3 bases are TGTGCCAGCACCTCAGGGGGTGTCAATGGCTACACCTTC. Amino acids: CASTSGGVNGYTF. The chain uses TRBV28 and TRBJ1-2, with 7 bases that match TRBD1. V dropped 7 bases and J dropped 6; count of bases not matched to a gene: 8. The CDR3 sequence is 13 residues long. Per germline, CDR1 MDHEN and CDR2 SYDVKM.

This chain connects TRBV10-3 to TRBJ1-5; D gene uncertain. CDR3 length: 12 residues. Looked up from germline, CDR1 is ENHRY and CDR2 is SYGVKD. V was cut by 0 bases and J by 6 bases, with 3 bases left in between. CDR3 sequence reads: CAISESAQPQHF. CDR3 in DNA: TGTGCCATCAGTGAGTCGGCTCAGCCCCAGCATTTT.

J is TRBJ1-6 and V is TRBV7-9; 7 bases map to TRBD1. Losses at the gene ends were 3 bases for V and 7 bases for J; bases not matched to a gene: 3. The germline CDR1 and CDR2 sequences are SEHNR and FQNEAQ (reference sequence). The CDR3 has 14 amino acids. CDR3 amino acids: CASSFSQGNSPLHF. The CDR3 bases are TGTGCCAGCAGCTTTTCACAGGGGAATTCACCCCTCCACTTT.

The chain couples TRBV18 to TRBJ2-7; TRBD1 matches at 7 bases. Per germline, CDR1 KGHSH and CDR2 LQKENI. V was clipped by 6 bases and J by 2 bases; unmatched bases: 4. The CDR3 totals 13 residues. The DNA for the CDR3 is TGTGCCAGCTCCCCGGGGACAGCCTACGAGCAGTACTTC. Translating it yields CASSPGTAYEQYF.

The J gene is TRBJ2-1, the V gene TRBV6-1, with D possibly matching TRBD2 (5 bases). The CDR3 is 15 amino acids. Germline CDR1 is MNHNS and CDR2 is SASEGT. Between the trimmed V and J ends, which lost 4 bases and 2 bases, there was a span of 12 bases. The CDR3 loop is CASSAPGTAYNEQFF. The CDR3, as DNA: TGTGCCAGCAGTGCTCCGGGAACCGCCTACAATGAGCAGTTCTTC.

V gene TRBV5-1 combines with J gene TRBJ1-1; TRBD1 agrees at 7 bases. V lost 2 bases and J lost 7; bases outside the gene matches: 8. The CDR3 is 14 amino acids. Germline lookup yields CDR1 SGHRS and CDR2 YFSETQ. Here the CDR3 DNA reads TGCGCCAGCAGCTTCGGACAGGTGGGCCTTGAAGCTTTCTTT. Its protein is CASSFGQVGLEAFF.

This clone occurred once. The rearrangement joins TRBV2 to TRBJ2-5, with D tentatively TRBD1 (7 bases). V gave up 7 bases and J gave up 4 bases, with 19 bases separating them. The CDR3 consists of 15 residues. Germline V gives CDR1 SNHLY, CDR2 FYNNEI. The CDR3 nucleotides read TGTGCCAGCACGGTCCGACAGGGAGGTCCAGAGACCCAGTACTTC. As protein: CASTVRQGGPETQYF.

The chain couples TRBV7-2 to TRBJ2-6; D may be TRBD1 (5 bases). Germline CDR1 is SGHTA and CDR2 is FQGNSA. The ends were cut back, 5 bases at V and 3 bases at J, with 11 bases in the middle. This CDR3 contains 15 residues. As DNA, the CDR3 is TGTGCCAGCAGCGGTCTGGGGCTTGGGGCCAACGTCCTGACTTTC. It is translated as CASSGLGLGANVLTF.

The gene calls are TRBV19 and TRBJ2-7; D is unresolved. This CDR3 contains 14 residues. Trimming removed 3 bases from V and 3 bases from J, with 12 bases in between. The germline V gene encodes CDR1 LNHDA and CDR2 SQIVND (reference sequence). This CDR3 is CASSMYLDHYEQYF. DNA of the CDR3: TGTGCCAGTAGTATGTATCTAGACCACTACGAGCAGTACTTC.

CDR3 bases: TGTGCCAGCAGGTCAGGATCGAGTTACGAGCAGTACTTC. This sequence encodes CASRSGSSYEQYF. The rearrangement joins TRBV7-3 to TRBJ2-7; D gene uncertain. CDR1 and CDR2 from the germline V gene are SGHTA and FQGTGA. This CDR3 has 13 amino acids. The ends were cut back, 6 bases at V and 4 bases at J, with 13 bases in the middle.

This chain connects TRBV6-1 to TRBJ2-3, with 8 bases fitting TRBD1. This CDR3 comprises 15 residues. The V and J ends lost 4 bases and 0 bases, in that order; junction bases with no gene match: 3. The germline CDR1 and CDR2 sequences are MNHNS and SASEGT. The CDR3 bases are TGTGCCAGCAGTGTGCGACAGGGGAGCACAGATACGCAGTATTTT. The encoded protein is CASSVRQGSTDTQYF.